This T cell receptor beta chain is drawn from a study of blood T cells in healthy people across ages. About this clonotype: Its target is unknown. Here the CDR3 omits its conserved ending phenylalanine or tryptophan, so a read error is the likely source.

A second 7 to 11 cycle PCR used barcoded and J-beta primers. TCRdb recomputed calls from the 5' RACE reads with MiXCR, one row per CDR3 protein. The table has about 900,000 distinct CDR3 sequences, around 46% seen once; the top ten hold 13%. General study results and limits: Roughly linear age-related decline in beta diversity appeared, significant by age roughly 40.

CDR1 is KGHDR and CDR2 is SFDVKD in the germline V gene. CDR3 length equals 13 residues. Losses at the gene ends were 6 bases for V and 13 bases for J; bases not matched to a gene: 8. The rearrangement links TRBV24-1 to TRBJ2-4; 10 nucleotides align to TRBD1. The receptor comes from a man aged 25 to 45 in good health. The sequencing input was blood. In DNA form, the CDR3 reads TGTGCCACCAGTAGACAGGGGGCAGGAGAGCAGTACTTA. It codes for CATSRQGAGEQYL.